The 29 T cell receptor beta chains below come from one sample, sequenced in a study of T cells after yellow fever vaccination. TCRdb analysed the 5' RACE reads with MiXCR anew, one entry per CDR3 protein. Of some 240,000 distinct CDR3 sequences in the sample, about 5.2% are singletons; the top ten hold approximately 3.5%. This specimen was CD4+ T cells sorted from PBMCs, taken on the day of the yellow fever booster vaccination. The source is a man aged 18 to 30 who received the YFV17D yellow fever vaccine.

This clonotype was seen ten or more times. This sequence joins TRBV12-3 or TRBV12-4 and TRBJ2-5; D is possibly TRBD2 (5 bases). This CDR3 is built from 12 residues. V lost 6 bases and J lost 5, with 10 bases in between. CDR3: CASRRVGETQYF. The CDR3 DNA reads TGTGCCAGCAGGCGGGTTGGCGAGACCCAGTACTTC.

The CDR3 region is CASSRRRYYGYTF. Written as DNA, the CDR3 is TGTGCCAGCAGCCGGAGGAGGTATTATGGCTACACCTTC. This rearrangement joins TRBV3-1 to TRBJ1-2; D not resolved. The V gene's germline CDR1 is LGHDT and CDR2 YNNKEL (reference sequence). Trimming pared 4 bases from V and 5 bases from J, leaving 11 bases between. CDR3 size: 13 residues.

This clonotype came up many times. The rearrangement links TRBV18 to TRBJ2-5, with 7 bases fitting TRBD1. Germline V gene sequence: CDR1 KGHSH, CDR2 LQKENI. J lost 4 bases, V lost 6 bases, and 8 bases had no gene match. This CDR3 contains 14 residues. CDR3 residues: CASSFRQGGETQYF. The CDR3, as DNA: TGTGCCAGCTCGTTCAGACAGGGTGGAGAGACCCAGTACTTC.

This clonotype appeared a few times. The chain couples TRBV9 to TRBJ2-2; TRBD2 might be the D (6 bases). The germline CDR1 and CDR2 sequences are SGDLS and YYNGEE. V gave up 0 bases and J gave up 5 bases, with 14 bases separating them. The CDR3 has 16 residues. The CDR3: CASSVEGGVGTGELFF. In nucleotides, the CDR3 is TGTGCCAGCAGCGTAGAGGGCGGGGTCGGGACCGGGGAGCTGTTTTTT.

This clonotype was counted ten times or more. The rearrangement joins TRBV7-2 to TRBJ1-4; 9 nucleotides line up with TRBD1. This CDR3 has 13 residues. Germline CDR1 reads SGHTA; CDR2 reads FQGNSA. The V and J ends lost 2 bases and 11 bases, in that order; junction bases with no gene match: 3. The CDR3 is CASSLRTGDKLFF. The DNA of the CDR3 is TGTGCCAGCAGCTTAAGGACAGGGGATAAACTGTTTTTT.

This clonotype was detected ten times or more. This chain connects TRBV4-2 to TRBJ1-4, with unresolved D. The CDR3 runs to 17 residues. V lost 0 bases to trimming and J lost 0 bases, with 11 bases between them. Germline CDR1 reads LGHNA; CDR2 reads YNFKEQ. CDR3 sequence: CASSQDAEFATNEKLFF. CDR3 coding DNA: TGTGCCAGCAGCCAAGATGCAGAGTTTGCAACTAATGAAAAACTGTTTTTT.

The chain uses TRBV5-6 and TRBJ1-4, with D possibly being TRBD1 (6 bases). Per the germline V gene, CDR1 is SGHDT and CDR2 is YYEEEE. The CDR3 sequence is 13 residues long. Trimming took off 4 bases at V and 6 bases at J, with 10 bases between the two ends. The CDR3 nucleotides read TGTGCCAGCAGCACGGGGGGCGATGAAAAACTGTTTTTT. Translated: CASSTGGDEKLFF.

CDR3 amino acids: CASSTRGYEQYF. The CDR3 nucleotides read TGTGCCAGCAGTACCCGAGGCTACGAGCAGTACTTC. This chain links TRBV12-3 or TRBV12-4 with TRBJ2-7, with D uncertain. The V and J ends lost 5 bases and 3 bases respectively, with 8 bases between them. There are 12 residues in the CDR3.

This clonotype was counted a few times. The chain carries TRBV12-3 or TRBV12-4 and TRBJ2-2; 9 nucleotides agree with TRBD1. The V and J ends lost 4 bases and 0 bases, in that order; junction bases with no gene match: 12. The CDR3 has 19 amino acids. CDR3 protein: CASSSWTGVMTTNTGELFF. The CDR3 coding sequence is TGTGCCAGCAGTTCATGGACAGGGGTTATGACTACGAACACCGGGGAGCTGTTTTTT.

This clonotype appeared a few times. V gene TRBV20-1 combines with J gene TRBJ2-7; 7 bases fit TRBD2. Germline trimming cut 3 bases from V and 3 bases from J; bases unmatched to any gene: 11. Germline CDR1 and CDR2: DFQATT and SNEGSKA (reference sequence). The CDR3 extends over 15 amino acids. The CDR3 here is CSARGRGWYRYEQYV. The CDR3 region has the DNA TGCAGTGCTAGGGGGCGGGGGTGGTATCGCTACGAGCAGTACGTC.

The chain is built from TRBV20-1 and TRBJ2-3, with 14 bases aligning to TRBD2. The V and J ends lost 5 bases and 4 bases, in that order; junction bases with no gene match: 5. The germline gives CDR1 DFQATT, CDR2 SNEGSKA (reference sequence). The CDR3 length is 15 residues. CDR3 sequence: CSAFKTSGGADTQYF. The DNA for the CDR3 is TGCAGTGCTTTCAAGACTAGCGGGGGGGCAGATACGCAGTATTTT.

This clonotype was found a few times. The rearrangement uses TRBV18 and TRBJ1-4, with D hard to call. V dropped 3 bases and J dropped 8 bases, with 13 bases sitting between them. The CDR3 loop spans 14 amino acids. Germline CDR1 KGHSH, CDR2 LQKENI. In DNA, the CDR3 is TGTGCCAGCTCACCTACACGGACGTGGGAAAAACTGTTTTTT. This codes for CASSPTRTWEKLFF.

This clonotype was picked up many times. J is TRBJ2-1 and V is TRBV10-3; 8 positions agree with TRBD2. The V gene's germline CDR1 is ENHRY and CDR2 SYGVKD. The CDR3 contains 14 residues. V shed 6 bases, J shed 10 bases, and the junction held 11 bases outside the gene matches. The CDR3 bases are TGTGCCATCAGAGTAGCGGGGCCGCAGGCGGAGCAGTTCTTC. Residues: CAIRVAGPQAEQFF.

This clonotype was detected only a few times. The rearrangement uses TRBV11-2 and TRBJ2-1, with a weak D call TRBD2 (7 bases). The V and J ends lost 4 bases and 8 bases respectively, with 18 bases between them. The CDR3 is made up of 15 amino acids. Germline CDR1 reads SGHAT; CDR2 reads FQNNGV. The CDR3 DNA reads TGTGCCAGCAGCTACGCCGGGGGGCTGGGGGATGAGCAGTTCTTC. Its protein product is CASSYAGGLGDEQFF.

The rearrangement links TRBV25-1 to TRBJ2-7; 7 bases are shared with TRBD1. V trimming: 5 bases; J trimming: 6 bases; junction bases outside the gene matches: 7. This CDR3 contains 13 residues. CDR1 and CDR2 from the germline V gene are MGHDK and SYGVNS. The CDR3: CASSQIQGSEQYF. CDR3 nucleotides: TGTGCCAGCAGTCAAATACAGGGGTCCGAGCAGTACTTC.

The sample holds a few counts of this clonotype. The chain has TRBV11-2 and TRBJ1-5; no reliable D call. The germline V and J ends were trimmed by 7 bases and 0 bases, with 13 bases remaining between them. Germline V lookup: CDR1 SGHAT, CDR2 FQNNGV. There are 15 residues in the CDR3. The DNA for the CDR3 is TGTGCCAGCAATATCGATAGCCATAGCAATCAGCCCCAGCATTTT. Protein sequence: CASNIDSHSNQPQHF.

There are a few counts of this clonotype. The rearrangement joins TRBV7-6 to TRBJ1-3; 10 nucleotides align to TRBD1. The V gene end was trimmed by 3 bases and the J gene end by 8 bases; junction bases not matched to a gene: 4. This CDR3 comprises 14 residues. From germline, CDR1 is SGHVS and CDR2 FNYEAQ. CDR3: CASSLGTGADTIYF. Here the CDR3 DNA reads TGTGCCAGCAGCTTGGGGACAGGGGCGGACACCATATATTTT.

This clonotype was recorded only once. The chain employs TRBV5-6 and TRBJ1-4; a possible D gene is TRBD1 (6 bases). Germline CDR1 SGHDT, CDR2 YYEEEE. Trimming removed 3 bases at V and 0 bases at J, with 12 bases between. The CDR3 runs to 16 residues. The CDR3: CASSSVRGSTNEKLFF. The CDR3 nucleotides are TGTGCCAGCAGCTCAGTCAGGGGATCAACTAATGAAAAACTGTTTTTT.

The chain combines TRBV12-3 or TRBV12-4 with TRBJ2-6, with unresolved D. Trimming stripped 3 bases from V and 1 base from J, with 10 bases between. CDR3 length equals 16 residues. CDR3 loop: CASSFARGSGANVLTF. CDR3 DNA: TGTGCCAGCAGTTTTGCGCGCGGTTCTGGGGCCAACGTCCTGACTTTC.

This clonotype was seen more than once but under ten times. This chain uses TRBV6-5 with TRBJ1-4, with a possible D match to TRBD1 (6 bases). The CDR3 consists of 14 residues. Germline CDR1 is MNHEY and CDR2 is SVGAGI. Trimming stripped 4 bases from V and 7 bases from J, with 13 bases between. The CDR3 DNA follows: TGTGCCAGCAGTTCAGGGGACATGAGTGAAAAACTGTTTTTT. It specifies CASSSGDMSEKLFF.

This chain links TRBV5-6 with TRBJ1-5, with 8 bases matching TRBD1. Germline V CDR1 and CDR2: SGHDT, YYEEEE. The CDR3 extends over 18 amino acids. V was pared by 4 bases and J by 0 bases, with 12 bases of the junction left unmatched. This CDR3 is CASSLTGATPYSNQPQHF. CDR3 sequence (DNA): TGTGCCAGCAGCCTGACAGGGGCTACCCCATATAGCAATCAGCCCCAGCATTTT.

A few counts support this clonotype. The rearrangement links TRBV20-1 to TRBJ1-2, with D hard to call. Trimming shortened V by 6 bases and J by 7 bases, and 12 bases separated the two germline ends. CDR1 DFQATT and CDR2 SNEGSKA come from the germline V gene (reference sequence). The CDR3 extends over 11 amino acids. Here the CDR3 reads CSAVDRGGYTF. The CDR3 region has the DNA TGCAGTGCCGTTGATCGGGGTGGCTACACCTTC.

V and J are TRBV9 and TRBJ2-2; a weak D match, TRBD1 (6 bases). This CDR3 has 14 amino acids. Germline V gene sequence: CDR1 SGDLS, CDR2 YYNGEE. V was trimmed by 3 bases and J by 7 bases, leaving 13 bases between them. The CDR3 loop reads CASSALQGIGELFF. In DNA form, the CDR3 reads TGTGCCAGCAGCGCTCTACAGGGAATCGGGGAGCTGTTTTTT.

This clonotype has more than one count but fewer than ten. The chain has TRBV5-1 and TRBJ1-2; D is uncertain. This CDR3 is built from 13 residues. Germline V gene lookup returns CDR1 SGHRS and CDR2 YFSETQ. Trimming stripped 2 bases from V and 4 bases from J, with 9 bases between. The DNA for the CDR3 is TGCGCCAGCAGCTTCGGAGTCCTCTATGGCTACACCTTC. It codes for CASSFGVLYGYTF.

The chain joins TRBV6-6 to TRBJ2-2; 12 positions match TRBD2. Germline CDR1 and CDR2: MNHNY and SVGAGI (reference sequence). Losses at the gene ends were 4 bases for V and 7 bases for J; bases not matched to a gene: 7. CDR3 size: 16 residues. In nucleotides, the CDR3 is TGTGCCAGCAGTTTCCCTAGCGGGGGGGTCTTCGGGGAGCTGTTTTTT. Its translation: CASSFPSGGVFGELFF.

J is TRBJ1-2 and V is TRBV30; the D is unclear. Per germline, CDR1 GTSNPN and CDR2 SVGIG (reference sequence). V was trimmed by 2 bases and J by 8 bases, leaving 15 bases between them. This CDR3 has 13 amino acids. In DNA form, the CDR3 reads TGTGCCTGGAGTTCGTCGGGGTCGGTCGGCTACACCTTC. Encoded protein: CAWSSSGSVGYTF.

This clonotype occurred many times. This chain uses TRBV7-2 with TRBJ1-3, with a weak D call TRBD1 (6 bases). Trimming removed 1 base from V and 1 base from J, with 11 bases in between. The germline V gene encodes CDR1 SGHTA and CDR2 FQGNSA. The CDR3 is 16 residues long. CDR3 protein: CASSLGQVASGNTIYF. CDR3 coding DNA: TGTGCCAGCAGCTTAGGACAGGTTGCGTCTGGAAACACCATATATTTT.

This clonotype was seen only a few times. The CDR3 DNA follows: TGTGCCAGCAGCTTGGAGTGGGGGTCAGAGACCCAGTACTTC. Amino acid sequence: CASSLEWGSETQYF. This chain joins TRBV5-5 and TRBJ2-5; D is perhaps TRBD1 or TRBD2 (5 bases each). Germline V gene lookup returns CDR1 SGHKS and CDR2 YYEKEE (reference sequence). V dropped 0 bases and J dropped 4 bases, with 10 bases sitting between them. The CDR3 sequence is 14 residues long. Using reference TRBV5-5 and TRBJ2-5 for the parts outside the CDR3, the full variable domain is DAGVTQSPTHLIKTRGQQVTLRCSPISGHKSVSWYQQVLGQGPQFIFQYYEKEERGRGNFPDRFSARQFPNYSSELNVNALLLGDSALYLCASSLEWGSETQYFGPGTRLLVL.

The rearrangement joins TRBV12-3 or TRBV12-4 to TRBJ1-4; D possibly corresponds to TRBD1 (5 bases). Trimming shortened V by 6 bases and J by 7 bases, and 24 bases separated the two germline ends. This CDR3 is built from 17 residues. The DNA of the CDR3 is TGTGCCAGCAGCCATCGGGCCTCGAGGTGGAGGGGTGAAAAACTGTTTTTT. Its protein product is CASSHRASRWRGEKLFF.